These T cell receptor beta chains were read from a single sample in a study of CD8+ T cells in alopecia areata. The repertoire was sequenced with immunoSEQ multiplex PCR; TCRdb's copy has only in-frame clones and lacks some. The sample shows roughly 200,000 clones, roughly 50% of them seen only once. This specimen was CD8+ T cells sorted from blood, taken at week 24, from a patient treated with tofacitinib. These receptors came from a human donor with alopecia areata. CDR3s include the opening cysteine and the closing phenylalanine or tryptophan. The D gene is left open where the match is weak. A clone size is listed for some rows: how often the clone was seen (once, few, many), or a class if it is expanded.

j_gene	abundance	d_gene	v_gene	CDR3aa	CDR3nt
TRBJ1-1	-	-	TRBV5-1	CASSPTLGGATEAFF	TGCGCCAGCAGCCCTACCCTTGGGGGAGCCACTGAAGCTTTCTTT
TRBJ2-7	-	TRBD2	TRBV4-3	CASSQDWGGSYEQYF	TGCGCCAGCAGCCAAGATTGGGGGGGTTCCTACGAGCAGTACTTC
TRBJ1-2	few	TRBD1	TRBV29-1	CSVDEGRGPYYGYTF	TGCAGCGTCGACGAGGGCAGGGGGCCTTACTATGGCTACACCTTC
TRBJ2-7	-	-	TRBV4-2	CASSQAPGKEQYF	TGTGCCAGCAGCCAAGCCCCAGGGAAAGAGCAGTACTTC
TRBJ2-7	-	-	TRBV7-2	CASSQGGEQYF	TGTGCCAGCAGCCAAGGTGGGGAGCAGTACTTC
TRBJ2-3	-	TRBD2	TRBV10-3	CAISPEEREGGDTQYF	TGTGCCATCAGTCCAGAAGAGAGGGAGGGAGGAGATACGCAGTATTTT
TRBJ2-7	-	TRBD1	TRBV11-1	CASSSDRGYEQYF	TGTGCCAGCAGCTCGGACAGGGGCTACGAGCAGTACTTC
TRBJ2-7	-	-	TRBV7-8	CASSPGYSYEQYF	TGTGCCAGCAGCCCCGGTTATTCCTACGAGCAGTACTTC
TRBJ2-3	-	-	TRBV5-6	CASSLMEGTDTQYF	TGTGCCAGCAGCTTGATGGAGGGGACAGATACGCAGTATTTT
TRBJ2-3	few	TRBD1	TRBV2	CASPEQGARRDTQYF	TGTGCCAGCCCAGAGCAGGGGGCTCGACGGGACACGCAGTATTTT
TRBJ1-2	-	-	TRBV13	CASSLGPGDFYGYTF	TGTGCCAGCAGCTTAGGGCCGGGGGACTTCTATGGCTACACCTTC
TRBJ2-7	-	-	TRBV6-5	CASSYSGRHDEQYF	TGTGCCAGCAGTTACTCAGGGCGGCACGACGAGCAGTACTTC
TRBJ1-1	-	-	TRBV30	CAGGGRNTEAFF	TGTGCCGGGGGCGGTAGGAACACTGAAGCTTTCTTT
TRBJ2-3	few	-	TRBV30	CAWTAESNTDTQYF	TGTGCCTGGACTGCCGAGTCAAACACAGATACGCAGTATTTT
TRBJ2-1	once	TRBD2	TRBV7-9	CASSSGTSGGDEQFF	TGTGCCAGCAGCTCTGGGACTAGCGGGGGAGATGAGCAGTTCTTC
TRBJ2-1	-	-	TRBV7-3	CASSSAGPSSYNEQFF	TGTGCCAGCAGCTCGGCCGGGCCAAGCTCCTACAATGAGCAGTTCTTC
TRBJ1-6	-	TRBD1	TRBV27	CASNKRWGQGKISPLHF	TGTGCCAGCAACAAAAGGTGGGGACAGGGTAAAATCTCACCCCTCCACTTT
TRBJ1-1	few	-	TRBV30	CAWRPGLEAFF	TGTGCCTGGAGACCTGGGCTTGAAGCTTTCTTT
TRBJ2-3	few	TRBD2	TRBV27	CASSPISPSGVTFVTDTQYF	TGTGCCAGCAGTCCCATTAGCCCTAGCGGGGTAACCTTTGTCACAGATACGCAGTATTTT
TRBJ1-1	-	-	TRBV5-6	CASTLGVVTEAFF	TGTGCCAGCACCCTTGGGGTAGTCACTGAAGCTTTCTTT
TRBJ2-7	-	-	TRBV13	CASSPGPNEQYF	TGTGCCAGCAGCCCCGGACCTAACGAGCAGTACTTC
TRBJ1-2	-	-	TRBV29-1	CSARTPNYGYTF	TGCAGCGCCCGAACCCCTAACTATGGCTACACCTTC
TRBJ1-1	-	-	TRBV4-1	CASSPSSQVLNTEAFF	TGCGCCAGCAGCCCATCCTCACAGGTCCTGAACACTGAAGCTTTCTTT
TRBJ1-2	once	-	TRBV25-1	CASSEGRSYGYTF	TGTGCCAGCAGTGAAGGGAGGAGCTATGGCTACACCTTC
TRBJ1-5	-	-	TRBV19	CASRRIRDGGNQPQHF	TGTGCCAGTAGAAGGATCCGGGACGGCGGGAATCAGCCCCAGCATTTT
TRBJ2-7	few	TRBD2	TRBV4-3	CASSLLGGREQYF	TGCGCCAGCAGTTTGTTGGGAGGGCGCGAGCAGTACTTC
TRBJ1-1	few	-	TRBV29-1	CSVAKLGYEAFF	TGCAGCGTTGCTAAGTTGGGGTACGAAGCTTTCTTT
TRBJ2-7	-	-	TRBV2	CASSYGPTTAEQYF	TGTGCCAGCAGTTACGGTCCTACGACAGCCGAGCAGTACTTC
TRBJ2-6	few	-	TRBV30	CAFDFAGANVLTF	TGTGCCTTCGACTTTGCTGGGGCCAACGTCCTGACTTTC
TRBJ2-3	-	-	TRBV9	CASSVDGKRIGRTQYF	TGTGCCAGCAGCGTAGATGGGAAAAGGATCGGGCGTACGCAGTATTTT
TRBJ1-1	-	-	TRBV5-4	CASSPNNGVWGAFF	TGTGCCAGCAGCCCAAACAACGGGGTGTGGGGAGCTTTCTTT
TRBJ1-1	-	-	TRBV23-1	CAIPAYSALSNTEAFF	TGCGCCATTCCAGCCTATTCCGCATTATCAAACACTGAAGCTTTCTTT
TRBJ1-2	-	-	TRBV23-1	CASSQLPVWGYTF	TGCGCCAGCAGTCAATTGCCCGTTTGGGGCTACACCTTC
TRBJ1-5	-	-	TRBV4-1	CASSQEDLSDRFLEPQHF	TGCGCCAGCAGCCAAGAGGATCTATCTGATCGTTTCTTGGAGCCCCAGCATTTT
TRBJ2-7	once	TRBD1	TRBV7-2	CASSLATDRVTLEQYF	TGTGCCAGCAGCTTAGCCACGGACAGGGTTACACTCGAGCAGTACTTC
TRBJ1-5	-	-	TRBV30	CAWSVHSNQPQHF	TGTGCCTGGAGTGTACATAGCAATCAGCCCCAGCATTTT
TRBJ2-1	few	-	TRBV30	CAWSITGEQFF	TGTGCCTGGAGTATCACAGGGGAGCAGTTCTTC
TRBJ1-1	once	-	TRBV7-9	CASSLSGGMNTEAFF	TGTGCCAGCAGCTTAAGTGGGGGCATGAACACTGAAGCTTTCTTT
TRBJ2-3	-	-	TRBV7-2	CASSLGEHLRDTQYF	TGTGCCAGCAGCTTAGGAGAGCATCTCCGGGATACGCAGTATTTT
TRBJ2-1	few	-	TRBV10-3	CAISESGETYNEQFF	TGTGCCATCAGTGAGTCGGGGGAGACATACAATGAGCAGTTCTTC
TRBJ2-1	-	-	TRBV25-1	CASSDLFSSYNEQFF	TGTGCCAGCAGTGACCTATTCAGCTCCTACAATGAGCAGTTCTTC
TRBJ2-7	-	TRBD1	TRBV4-3	CASSQDYDRASYEQYF	TGCGCCAGCAGCCAAGATTATGACAGGGCCTCCTACGAGCAGTACTTC
TRBJ1-2	-	TRBD1	TRBV29-1	CSVQGQNYGYTF	TGCAGCGTCCAGGGACAGAACTATGGCTACACCTTC
TRBJ2-3	-	-	TRBV9	CASRGTDTQYF	TGTGCCAGCAGGGGAACAGATACGCAGTATTTT
TRBJ2-7	-	TRBD2	TRBV28	CASSSSGGAPNYEQYF	TGTGCCAGCAGTTCTAGCGGGGGGGCTCCCAACTACGAGCAGTACTTC
TRBJ2-2	few	-	TRBV15	CATSRTENTGELFF	TGTGCCACCAGCAGGACGGAGAACACCGGGGAGCTGTTTTTT
TRBJ1-6	-	-	TRBV2	CASSERAAGGNSPLHF	TGTGCCAGCAGTGAACGGGCAGCGGGGGGAAATTCACCCCTCCACTTT